This is a list of T cell receptor beta chains from one sample in a study of T cells in Graves' hyperthyroidism and ophthalmopathy. TCRdb used MiXCR to reprocess the multiplex PCR reads, holding one entry per CDR3 protein. The table includes hundreds of thousands of distinct CDR3 sequences, about 20% detected once. Source material: blood. The receptor set was obtained from a woman in her sixties or seventies with Graves' ophthalmopathy. Each CDR3 is given with its conserved first and last residue. The order of the fields is V gene, J gene, D gene, clone size, CDR3 DNA, CDR3 protein. D genes are given only for firm matches. Size values are once, few and many counts, or a class for expanded clones, and some rows have none.

V gene: TRBV12-3/TRBV12-4; J gene: TRBJ1-4; D gene: -; clone size: many; CDR3 DNA: TGTGCCAGCAGTTCACCCGGGGGAACAACTAATGAAAAACTGTTTTTT; CDR3 protein: CASSSPGGTTNEKLFF
V gene: TRBV6-1; J gene: TRBJ1-2; D gene: -; clone size: -; CDR3 DNA: TGTGCCAGCAGAACCGTACTAGCGGGCTATAGCTACACCTTC; CDR3 protein: CASRTVLAGYSYTF
V gene: TRBV29-1; J gene: TRBJ1-1; D gene: -; clone size: few; CDR3 DNA: TGCAGCCCATGGCCGGGCCACGAGGGGACTGAAGCTTTCTTT; CDR3 protein: CSPWPGHEGTEAFF
V gene: TRBV7-8; J gene: TRBJ1-4; D gene: -; clone size: many; CDR3 DNA: TGTGCCAGCAGCCCGCGGAGGGGGGACCATGAAAAACTGTTTTTT; CDR3 protein: CASSPRRGDHEKLFF
V gene: TRBV14; J gene: TRBJ2-3; D gene: -; clone size: few; CDR3 DNA: TGTGCCAGCAGCCCCAGGGGTGCGAGCACAGATACGCAGTATTTT; CDR3 protein: CASSPRGASTDTQYF
V gene: TRBV11-3; J gene: TRBJ2-2; D gene: TRBD2; clone size: -; CDR3 DNA: TGTGCCAGCAGCTTGGGGAGGGCCGGAACCGGGGAGCTGTTTTTT; CDR3 protein: CASSLGRAGTGELFF
V gene: TRBV19; J gene: TRBJ2-5; D gene: -; clone size: -; CDR3 DNA: TGTGCCAGTAGCCCGAGTGTGAGAGAGACCCAGTACTTC; CDR3 protein: CASSPSVRETQYF
V gene: TRBV27; J gene: TRBJ2-3; D gene: TRBD2; clone size: -; CDR3 DNA: TGTGCCAGCACCGTACGGAGGCGGGAGGGTACGCAGTATTTT; CDR3 protein: CASTVRRREGTQYF
V gene: TRBV2; J gene: TRBJ2-1; D gene: -; clone size: few; CDR3 DNA: TGTGCCAGCAGTGAAGCGCCGGGGCGGCGGGCTGGGCAGTTCTTC; CDR3 protein: CASSEAPGRRAGQFF
V gene: TRBV6-4; J gene: TRBJ2-2; D gene: -; clone size: -; CDR3 DNA: TGTGCCAGCAGTGACTCGGTGTCAGGGATGTGGACCGGGGAGCTGTTTTTT; CDR3 protein: CASSDSVSGMWTGELFF
V gene: TRBV9; J gene: TRBJ2-3; D gene: -; clone size: many; CDR3 DNA: TGTGCCAGCAGCGCCGACAGGGCGGGGAGCACAGATACGCAGTATTTT; CDR3 protein: CASSADRAGSTDTQYF
V gene: TRBV7-2; J gene: TRBJ1-1; D gene: -; clone size: many; CDR3 DNA: TGTGCCAGCAGCTTAGACAGGGTGACTGAAGCTTTCTTT; CDR3 protein: CASSLDRVTEAFF
V gene: TRBV20-1; J gene: TRBJ2-3; D gene: TRBD2; clone size: -; CDR3 DNA: TGCAGTGCCCGGACTAGCGGGTTCACAGATACGCAGTATTTT; CDR3 protein: CSARTSGFTDTQYF
V gene: TRBV20-1; J gene: TRBJ2-1; D gene: TRBD2; clone size: -; CDR3 DNA: TGCAGTGCTAGACTAGCGGGAAAATACAATGAGCAGTTCTTC; CDR3 protein: CSARLAGKYNEQFF
V gene: TRBV20-1; J gene: TRBJ2-2; D gene: -; clone size: few; CDR3 DNA: TGCAGTGCTAGAGGCCTCAGGGCGGGCGGGGAGCTGTTTTTT; CDR3 protein: CSARGLRAGGELFF
V gene: TRBV10-2; J gene: TRBJ2-1; D gene: TRBD2; clone size: -; CDR3 DNA: TGCGCCAGCAAAAGCGGGAGCTCCTACAATGAGCAGTTCTTC; CDR3 protein: CASKSGSSYNEQFF
V gene: TRBV7-2; J gene: TRBJ2-3; D gene: TRBD2; clone size: many; CDR3 DNA: TGTGCCAGCAGTCTCGCTAGCGGGAGCGGGGATTGCACAGATACGCAGTATTTT; CDR3 protein: CASSLASGSGDCTDTQYF